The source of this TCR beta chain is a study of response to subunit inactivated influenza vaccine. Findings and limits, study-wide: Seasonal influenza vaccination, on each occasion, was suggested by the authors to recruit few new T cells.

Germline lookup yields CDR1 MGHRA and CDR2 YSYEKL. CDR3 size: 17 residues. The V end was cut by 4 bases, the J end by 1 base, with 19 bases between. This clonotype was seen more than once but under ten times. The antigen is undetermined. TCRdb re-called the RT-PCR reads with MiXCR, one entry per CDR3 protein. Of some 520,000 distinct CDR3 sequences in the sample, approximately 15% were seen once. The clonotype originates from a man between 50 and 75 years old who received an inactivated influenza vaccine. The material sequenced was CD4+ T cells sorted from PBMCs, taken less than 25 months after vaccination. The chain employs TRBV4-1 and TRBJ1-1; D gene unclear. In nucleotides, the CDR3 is TGCGCCAGCAGCCTCTCAATCCTATTAGGACCGAACACTGAAGCTTTCTTT. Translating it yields CASSLSILLGPNTEAFF.